This T cell receptor beta chain is drawn from a study of response to subunit inactivated influenza vaccine. With respect to this clonotype: Its specificity is not known.

Whole-study findings and limits: Authors suggested that a seasonal influenza vaccination recruits few new T cells each time.

TCRdb re-called the RT-PCR reads with MiXCR, one entry per CDR3 protein. The data hold approximately 480,000 distinct CDR3 sequences, with about 10% observed a single time. The source is a man aged 45 to 65 who received an inactivated influenza vaccine. This specimen consisted of PBMCs from blood, obtained 40 to 50 days after vaccination.

Written as DNA, the CDR3 is TGCAGCGTTGAAGGTATCGGGGGCAAATTCGAGACCCAGTACTTC. Encoded protein: CSVEGIGGKFETQYF. The rearrangement uses TRBV29-1 and TRBJ2-5; D possibly matches TRBD1 or TRBD2 (6 bases each). CDR1 SQVTM and CDR2 ANQGSEA come from the germline V gene. The CDR3 runs to 15 residues. V was shortened by 1 base and J by 5 bases, with 17 bases between the two germline ends.